This T cell receptor (beta chain) was recorded in a study of T cells expressing NK-cell markers. Study-wide context: Within the sequenced cohort of eight donors, seven exhibited HCMV seropositivity and one was seronegative. Findings and caveats of the study: Among a handful of donors, these clonotypes also ranked first in the CD3+CD56-NKG2C+ fraction. Dominant NKG2C+ clonotypes accounted for roughly 1.0-7.0% of CD8+ T cells in several donors.

Points on this clonotype: Its cognate antigen is unknown.

The cDNA for TCR beta came from 5'RACE template switching with UMIs. From the 5' RACE reads, TCRdb lists one entry per CDR3 protein and no DNA. The sample table includes about 540,000 distinct CDR3 sequences. Sequenced sample: blood T cells: a sorted CD56 or NKG2C T cell subset, CD4+ or CD8+ T cells, or bulk PBMC T cells (not recorded which). The sequence derives from a man aged 18 to 30 in good health.

The chain's CDR3 is CASSLGQGGPQEQFF. J is TRBJ2-1 and V is TRBV5-1; TCRdb reports TRBD1, a call that lacks DNA to check it against. The CDR3 loop spans 15 amino acids. Germline CDR1 SGHRS, CDR2 YFSETQ.